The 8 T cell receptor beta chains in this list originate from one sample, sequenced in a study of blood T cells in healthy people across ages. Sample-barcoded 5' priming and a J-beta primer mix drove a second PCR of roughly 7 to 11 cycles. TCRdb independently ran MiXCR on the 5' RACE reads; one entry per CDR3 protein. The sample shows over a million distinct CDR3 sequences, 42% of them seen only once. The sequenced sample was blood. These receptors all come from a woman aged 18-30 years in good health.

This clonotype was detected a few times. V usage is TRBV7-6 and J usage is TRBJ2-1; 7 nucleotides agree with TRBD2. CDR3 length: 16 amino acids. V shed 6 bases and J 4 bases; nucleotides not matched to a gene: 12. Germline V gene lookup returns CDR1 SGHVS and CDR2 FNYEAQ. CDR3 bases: TGTGCCAGCAGTTCGCGCTTGGAAGCGGGGTACAATGAGCAGTTCTTC. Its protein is CASSSRLEAGYNEQFF.

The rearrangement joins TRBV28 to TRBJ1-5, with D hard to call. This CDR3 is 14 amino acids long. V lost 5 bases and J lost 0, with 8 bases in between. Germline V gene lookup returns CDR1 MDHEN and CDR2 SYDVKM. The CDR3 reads CASSIGYSNQPQHF. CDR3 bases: TGTGCCAGCAGTATTGGGTATAGCAATCAGCCCCAGCATTTT.

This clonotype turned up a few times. The CDR3 DNA reads as TGCAGCGTTGACTACGGGCTCGGGGCCGAGCAGTACTTC. This gives the protein CSVDYGLGAEQYF. V gene TRBV29-1 combines with J gene TRBJ2-7, with D perhaps given as TRBD1 or TRBD2 (5 bases each). The CDR3 is 13 residues long. The germline CDR1 and CDR2 sequences are SQVTM and ANQGSEA. Trimming took 3 bases from V and 6 from J, leaving 15 bases between them.

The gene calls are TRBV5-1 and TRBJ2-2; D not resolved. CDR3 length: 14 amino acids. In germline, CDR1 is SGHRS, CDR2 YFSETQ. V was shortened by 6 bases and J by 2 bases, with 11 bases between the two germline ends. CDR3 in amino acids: CASTFSVNTGELFF. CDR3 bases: TGCGCCAGCACGTTTTCAGTTAACACCGGGGAGCTGTTTTTT.

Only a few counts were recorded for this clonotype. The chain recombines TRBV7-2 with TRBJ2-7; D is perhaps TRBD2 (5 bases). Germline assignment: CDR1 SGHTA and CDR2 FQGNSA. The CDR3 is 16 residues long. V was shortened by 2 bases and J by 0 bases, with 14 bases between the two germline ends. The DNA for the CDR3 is TGTGCCAGCAGCTTAACGGGCGGGCCGAACTCCTACGAGCAGTACTTC. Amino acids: CASSLTGGPNSYEQYF.

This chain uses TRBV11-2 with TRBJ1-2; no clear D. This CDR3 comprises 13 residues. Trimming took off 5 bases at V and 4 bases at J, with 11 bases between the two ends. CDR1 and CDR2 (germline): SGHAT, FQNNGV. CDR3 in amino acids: CASSLTVGYGYTF. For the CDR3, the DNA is TGTGCCAGCAGCCTAACGGTAGGCTATGGCTACACCTTC.

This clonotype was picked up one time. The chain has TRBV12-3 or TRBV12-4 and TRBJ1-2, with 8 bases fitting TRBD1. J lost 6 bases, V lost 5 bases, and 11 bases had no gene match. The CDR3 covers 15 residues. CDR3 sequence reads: CASSRQGQGTHGYTF. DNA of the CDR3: TGTGCCAGCAGTCGACAAGGACAGGGTACCCATGGCTACACCTTC.

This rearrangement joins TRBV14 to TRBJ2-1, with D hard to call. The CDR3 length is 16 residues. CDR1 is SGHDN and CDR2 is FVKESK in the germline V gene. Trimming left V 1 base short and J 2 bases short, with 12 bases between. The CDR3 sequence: CASSQGFTKAYNEQFF. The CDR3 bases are TGTGCCAGCAGCCAAGGGTTCACAAAGGCCTACAATGAGCAGTTCTTC.